The next 21 T cell receptor beta chains were all read from a single sample in a study of T cells in Graves' hyperthyroidism and ophthalmopathy. Researchers took RNA transcripts and amplified the TCR beta CDR3 regions from them. RT-PCR in the first round (using the HTBI primer set) targeted the TCR CDR3. In TCRdb, the multiplex PCR reads were re-called with MiXCR into one record per CDR3 protein. This repertoire shows approximately 270,000 distinct CDR3 sequences, 13% to 15% found once; its top ten account for more than 10%. What was sequenced was blood. All receptors derive from a middle-aged woman with Graves' hyperthyroidism that later progressed to Graves' ophthalmopathy.

This clonotype was seen ten or more times. CDR3 loop: CASSPRLDSYEQYF. The CDR3 DNA reads as TGTGCCAGCAGTCCCCGACTAGACTCCTACGAGCAGTACTTC. The chain joins TRBV28 to TRBJ2-7; D perhaps matches TRBD2 (6 bases). Trimming shortened V by 5 bases and J by 0 bases, and 11 bases separated the two germline ends. Per the germline V gene, CDR1 is MDHEN and CDR2 is SYDVKM. The CDR3 is made up of 14 amino acids.

This clonotype was seen many times. The V and J genes are TRBV12-3 or TRBV12-4 and TRBJ2-3; 9 nucleotides match TRBD1. The ends lost 2 bases at V and 5 bases at J; junction bases unmatched: 8. The CDR3 is made up of 16 amino acids. CDR3 DNA sequence: TGTGCCAGCAGTTTAACGGGACAGGGATTTGTAGATACGCAGTATTTT. Amino acid sequence: CASSLTGQGFVDTQYF.

This clonotype was counted ten times or more. The chain links TRBV6-5 to TRBJ1-3; D might be TRBD1 (5 bases). CDR3 length: 18 residues. Germline V gives CDR1 MNHEY, CDR2 SVGAGI. V shed 2 bases and J shed 0 bases, with 17 bases lying between them. This CDR3 reads CASSYGGGGGYSGNTIYF. The CDR3 DNA follows: TGTGCCAGCAGTTACGGCGGGGGGGGAGGGTACTCTGGAAACACCATATATTTT.

Ten or more counts support this clonotype. The J gene is TRBJ2-3, the V gene TRBV6-1, with TRBD2 matching 15 bases. The length of the CDR3 is 20 residues. Germline V gene data show CDR1 as MNHNS and CDR2 as SASEGT. With 6 bases clipped from V and 5 bases from J, the junction kept 18 bases outside the gene matches. CDR3 sequence (DNA): TGTGCCAGCAGGTTGTACAAACATCGGACTAGCGGGAGGGAAGGAGATACGCAGTATTTT. Encoded protein: CASRLYKHRTSGREGDTQYF.

This clonotype was seen repeatedly, ten times or more. The chain joins TRBV14 to TRBJ2-7; 11 nucleotides agree with TRBD2. Per the germline V gene, CDR1 is SGHDN and CDR2 is FVKESK. The CDR3 runs 15 residues. With V trimmed by 2 bases and J by 2 bases, 2 bases remained unmatched. CDR3 DNA sequence: TGTGCCAGCAGCCAATCGGGACTAGCGGCCTACGAGCAGTACTTC. Translating gives CASSQSGLAAYEQYF.

The V gene is TRBV6-1, the J gene TRBJ2-3; D remains ambiguous. Germline CDR1 is MNHNS and CDR2 is SASEGT. CDR3 length: 16 residues. The V end lost 1 base, the J end lost 2 bases, and 13 bases lay between the germline ends. CDR3: CASSEVGTGITDTQYF. CDR3 bases: TGTGCCAGCAGTGAAGTGGGAACGGGTATCACAGATACGCAGTATTTT.

A word on this clonotype: With a much larger clone just one base away, this may be a read error. The rearrangement joins TRBV6-2 or TRBV6-3 to TRBJ1-1; D is perhaps TRBD1 (5 bases). The CDR3 is 12 amino acids. From germline, CDR1 is MNHEY and CDR2 SVGEGT. V was clipped by 4 bases and J by 6 bases, with 9 bases between them. The CDR3 coding sequence is TGTGCCAGCAGTTTCGGGGGTTCTGAAGCTTTCTTT. It specifies CASSFGGSEAFF.

This clonotype was counted between two and nine times. This chain connects TRBV2 to TRBJ1-2; D ambiguous. The length of the CDR3 is 16 residues. Trimming cost V 8 bases and J 2 bases, with 21 bases left between them. The germline CDR1 and CDR2 sequences are SNHLY and FYNNEI. In DNA, the CDR3 is TGTGCCAGCCGGGTCCCTGAACAAGACATAAACTATGGCTACACCTTC. It is translated as CASRVPEQDINYGYTF.

The V call is TRBV6-2 or TRBV6-3, the J call TRBJ1-2, with 9 bases matching TRBD1. The CDR3 totals 16 residues. V shed 9 bases and J 5 bases; nucleotides not matched to a gene: 16. CDR1 MNHEY and CDR2 SVGEGT come from the germline V gene. The CDR3 coding sequence is TGTGCCAGTTCACGGTTTCCCGGGACAGGGTCTTATGGCTACACCTTC. Translation gives CASSRFPGTGSYGYTF.

Many counts were recorded for this clonotype. The V and J genes are TRBV7-2 and TRBJ1-1; 8 bases fit TRBD1. J was trimmed by 4 bases and V by 3 bases; bases with no gene match: 10. CDR3 length equals 16 residues. Germline CDR1 is SGHTA and CDR2 is FQGNSA. As DNA, the CDR3 is TGTGCCAGCAGCTTGCAGGGGGCTGTCGTAGGCACTGAAGCTTTCTTT. Translated: CASSLQGAVVGTEAFF.

This clonotype was detected only a few times. V is TRBV13 and J is TRBJ1-4; no clear D gene. Germline V CDR1 and CDR2: PRHDT, FYEKMQ (reference sequence). V was pared by 6 bases and J by 8 bases, with 16 bases between. There are 14 residues in the CDR3. DNA of the CDR3: TGTGCCAGCAGGAATAGGTGGGGTAGAGAAAAACTGTTTTTT. Its protein is CASRNRWGREKLFF. The full variable domain, in which reference TRBV13 and TRBJ1-4 provide the parts outside the CDR3, is AAGVIQSPRHLIKEKRETATLKCYPIPRHDTVYWYQQGPGQDPQFLISFYEKMQSDKGSIPDRFSAQQFSDYHSELNMSSLELGDSALYFCASRNRWGREKLFFGSGTQLSVL.

This clonotype was observed many times. J is TRBJ2-1 and V is TRBV5-1; no clear D gene. This CDR3 comprises 12 residues. The germline V gene encodes CDR1 SGHRS and CDR2 YFSETQ. Trimming removed 5 bases from V and 7 bases from J, with 10 bases in between. CDR3 loop: CASRAFSNEQFF. CDR3 nucleotides: TGCGCCAGCAGGGCATTCTCGAATGAGCAGTTCTTC.

This clonotype was seen more than once but under ten times. The rearrangement joins TRBV28 to TRBJ1-2, with D unresolved. The CDR3 covers 12 residues. Between the trimmed V and J ends, which lost 7 bases and 8 bases, there was a span of 14 bases. Germline loops: CDR1 MDHEN, CDR2 SYDVKM. The CDR3 spells CASTDLLGGYTF. In nucleotides, the CDR3 is TGTGCCAGCACAGACCTCCTGGGGGGCTACACCTTC.

This clonotype has only a few counts. The CDR3 protein is CASSAGTDRGAYEQYF. CDR3 coding DNA: TGTGCCAGCAGCGCCGGGACAGACAGGGGAGCATACGAGCAGTACTTC. The chain recombines TRBV9 with TRBJ2-7; 8 bases line up with TRBD1. V trimming: 3 bases; J trimming: 4 bases; junction bases outside the gene matches: 12. The CDR3 covers 16 residues. Germline V CDR1 and CDR2: SGDLS, YYNGEE.

This clonotype was observed at least ten times. The rearrangement links TRBV12-3 or TRBV12-4 to TRBJ2-2; the D gene is possibly TRBD2 (6 bases). V shed 0 bases and J shed 6 bases, with 8 bases lying between them. This CDR3 region has 14 residues. The CDR3 reads CASSLAGGSGELFF. In DNA form, the CDR3 reads TGTGCCAGCAGTTTAGCTGGGGGGTCCGGGGAGCTGTTTTTT.

This clonotype was counted once. The J gene is TRBJ1-2, the V gene TRBV28, with 8 positions matching TRBD1. V was clipped by 1 base and J by 0 bases; unmatched bases: 4. This CDR3 region has 16 residues. The germline gives CDR1 MDHEN, CDR2 SYDVKM. CDR3 residues: CASSLLDREANYGYTF. The CDR3 nucleotides read TGTGCCAGCAGTTTATTGGACAGGGAGGCTAACTATGGCTACACCTTC.

Many counts were recorded for this clonotype. The gene calls are TRBV28 and TRBJ2-7, with D possibly called TRBD1 or TRBD2 (5 bases each). Trimming left V 4 bases short and J 3 bases short, with 16 bases between. The CDR3 extends over 15 amino acids. Germline loops: CDR1 MDHEN, CDR2 SYDVKM. The CDR3 nucleotides are TGTGCCAGCAGTTCGGACCTCCGGGGCGTCTACGAGCAGTACTTC. Translated, it gives CASSSDLRGVYEQYF.

This clonotype appeared many times. The chain carries TRBV20-1 and TRBJ1-4; D ambiguous. Germline CDR1 and CDR2: DFQATT and SNEGSKA (reference sequence). The CDR3 contains 12 residues. Trimming shortened V by 6 bases and J by 4 bases, and 9 bases separated the two germline ends. The CDR3 DNA is TGCAGTGCCTGGCTCATTAATGAAAAACTGTTTTTT. Residues: CSAWLINEKLFF.

This clonotype occurred many times. V is TRBV13 and J is TRBJ1-1; D perhaps matches TRBD1 (6 bases). Trimming took 5 bases from V and 0 from J, leaving 13 bases between them. CDR3 length: 15 amino acids. CDR1 is PRHDT and CDR2 is FYEKMQ in the germline V gene (reference sequence). CDR3 sequence reads: CASSPTGQVNTEAFF. The CDR3 DNA sequence: TGTGCCAGCAGCCCCACAGGGCAGGTGAACACTGAAGCTTTCTTT.

The table lists this clonotype with a few counts. The chain employs TRBV6-2 or TRBV6-3 and TRBJ2-5; D is uncertain. Trimming left V 8 bases short and J 2 bases short, with 12 bases between. CDR3 length equals 13 residues. Germline V lookup: CDR1 MNHEY, CDR2 SVGEGT. Written as DNA, the CDR3 is TGTGCCAGCTCGAAGGACGGACAAGAGACCCAGTACTTC. Protein sequence: CASSKDGQETQYF.

This clonotype appeared a few times. J is TRBJ2-1 and V is TRBV7-9, with D maybe TRBD1 (6 bases). The CDR3 is 16 residues long. Trimming shortened V by 5 bases and J by 0 bases, and 14 bases separated the two germline ends. Germline CDR1 SEHNR, CDR2 FQNEAQ (reference sequence). The DNA for the CDR3 is TGTGCCAGCAGCGTGCAGGGGAAAGACTCCTACAATGAGCAGTTCTTC. Translating gives CASSVQGKDSYNEQFF.